This section outlines one TCR beta chain sequence together with its context. Its antigen remains unidentified. The method was immunoSEQ multiplex PCR; TCRdb's version includes in-frame clones alone and lacks a portion of them. Of 30,000 to 35,000 clones detected, about 93% appear once; the ten largest clones hold about 5.5%. Time point: week 47, end of study. What each vaccine dose contained was 300 ug of mutant IDH1 20-mer peptide, accompanied by topical imiquimod. These data come from a study of a mutant IDH1 vaccine in newly diagnosed glioma. Study information: Patients previously underwent radiotherapy, temozolomide, or both, and most underwent both.

V was trimmed by 3 bases and J by 4 bases, leaving 11 bases between them. CDR1 SEHNR and CDR2 FQNEAQ come from the germline V gene (reference sequence). The CDR3 contains 14 residues. This clonotype originated in a woman aged 40 to 50 with glioma. Sequencing used PBMCs, obtained from a glioma patient whose treatment included an IDH1 peptide vaccine. The chain couples TRBV7-9 to TRBJ2-3; D is undetermined. CDR3 nucleotide sequence: TGTGCCAGCAGCTTTGGGGTTGGGGCAGATACGCAGTATTTT. Translating it yields CASSFGVGADTQYF.